The present T cell receptor beta chain was sequenced within a study of T cells in Graves' hyperthyroidism and ophthalmopathy. This CDR3 spans 14 amino acids. Trimming at V came to 3 bases and at J to 1 base, leaving 1 base not matched to a gene. CDR1 and CDR2 from the germline V gene are GTSNPN and SVGIG (reference sequence). General study results and limits: Also found in blood were most expanded thyroid clonotypes above 0.001.

Amplified TCR beta CDR3 regions derived from RNA transcripts. Using the HTBI primer set, a first-round RT-PCR was run on the TCR CDR3. MiXCR was run by TCRdb on the multiplex PCR reads, yielding one entry per CDR3 protein. The table has 300,000 to 450,000 distinct CDR3 sequences, around 16% seen once. This clonotype was detected many times. Its antigen remains unknown. Sequenced material: blood. The rearrangement links TRBV30 to TRBJ2-1; 9 bases line up with TRBD2. This receptor was taken from a woman between 18 and 30 years old with Graves' hyperthyroidism that later progressed to Graves' ophthalmopathy. CDR3 nucleotides: TGTGCCTGGAGCCTAGCGGGGTCCTACAATGAGCAGTTCTTC. This gives the protein CAWSLAGSYNEQFF.